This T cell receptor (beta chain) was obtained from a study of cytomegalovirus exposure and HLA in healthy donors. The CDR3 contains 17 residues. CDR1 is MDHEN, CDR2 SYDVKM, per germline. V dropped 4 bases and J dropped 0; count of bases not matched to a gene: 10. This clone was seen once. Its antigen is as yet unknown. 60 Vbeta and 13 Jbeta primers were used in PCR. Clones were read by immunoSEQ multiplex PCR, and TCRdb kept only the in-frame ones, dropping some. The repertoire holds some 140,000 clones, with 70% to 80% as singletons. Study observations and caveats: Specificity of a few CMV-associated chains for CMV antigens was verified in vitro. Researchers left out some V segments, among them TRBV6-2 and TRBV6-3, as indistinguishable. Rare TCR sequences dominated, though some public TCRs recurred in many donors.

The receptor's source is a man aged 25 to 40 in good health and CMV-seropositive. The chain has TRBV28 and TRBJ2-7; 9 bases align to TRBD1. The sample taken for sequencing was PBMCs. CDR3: CASSSFPGTGSSYEQYF. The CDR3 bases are TGTGCCAGCAGTTCTTTCCCCGGGACAGGGTCCTCCTACGAGCAGTACTTC.